The 17 T cell receptor beta chains given below trace back to one sample, sequenced in a study of OX40 agonist ivuxolimab in advanced cancers. The data were produced by immunoSEQ multiplex PCR, yet TCRdb's version contains in-frame clones alone and is incomplete. The table has around 30,000 clones, approximately 93% seen once. Sequenced material: CD4+ or CD8+ T cells sorted from blood, taken in a trial of the OX40 agonist ivuxolimab. All receptors derive from an adult with an advanced solid tumor such as melanoma, head and neck, liver or kidney cancer.

The chain joins TRBV23-1 to TRBJ1-4, with D unresolved. TRBV23-1 is given ORF status, its function remaining uncertain. Trimming pared 4 bases from V and 7 bases from J, leaving 7 bases between. The CDR3 consists of 12 residues. The CDR3 bases are TGCGCCAGCAGTCGGGTCCTTGAAAAACTGTTTTTT. Encoded protein: CASSRVLEKLFF.

The chain joins TRBV19 to TRBJ2-1; unclear D gene. The CDR3 extends over 11 amino acids. Germline loops: CDR1 LNHDA, CDR2 SQIVND (reference sequence). V was cut by 9 bases and J by 5 bases, with 8 bases left in between. CDR3 amino acids: CASEDNNEQFF. The CDR3 region has the DNA TGTGCCAGCGAAGACAACAATGAGCAGTTCTTC.

This sequence joins TRBV7-8 and TRBJ2-5; 7 nucleotides line up with TRBD1. V dropped 1 base and J dropped 1; count of bases not matched to a gene: 9. The CDR3 sequence is 17 residues long. Germline CDR1 and CDR2: SGHVS and FQNEAQ. Here the CDR3 reads CASSLVTRGTVQETQYF. CDR3 DNA: TGTGCCAGCAGCTTAGTTACGAGAGGGACAGTCCAAGAGACCCAGTACTTC. The full variable domain, in which reference TRBV7-8 and TRBJ2-5 provide the parts outside the CDR3, is GAGVSQSPRYKVAKRGQDVALRCDPISGHVSLFWYQQALGQGPEFLTYFQNEAQLDKSGLPSDRFFAERPEGSVSTLKIQRTQQEDSAVYLCASSLVTRGTVQETQYFGPGTRLLVL.

The chain joins TRBV11-2 to TRBJ2-5; D is possibly TRBD1 (6 bases). Germline CDR1 is SGHAT and CDR2 is FQNNGV. The ends were cut back, 0 bases at V and 5 bases at J, with 19 bases in the middle. CDR3 size: 17 residues. The CDR3 loop reads CASSLEFSGVLGETQYF. CDR3 bases: TGTGCCAGCAGCTTAGAATTCTCAGGGGTCTTGGGGGAGACCCAGTACTTC.

The V call is TRBV7-2, the J call TRBJ2-7; D possibly corresponds to TRBD1 (6 bases). Trimming cost V 6 bases and J 1 base, with 16 bases left between them. Germline V CDR1 and CDR2: SGHTA, FQGNSA. The CDR3 has 15 residues. The CDR3 region has the DNA TGTGCCAGCAGGCAACAGGGCTCCCCTTCCTACGAGCAGTACTTC. Translating it yields CASRQQGSPSYEQYF. The variable domain in full, completed from reference TRBV7-2 and TRBJ2-7, reads GAGVSQSPSNKVTEKGKDVELRCDPISGHTALYWYRQSLGQGLEFLIYFQGNSAPDKSGLPSDRFSAERTGGSVSTLTIQRTQQEDSAVYLCASRQQGSPSYEQYFGPGTRLTVT.

The J gene is TRBJ2-5, the V gene TRBV7-9; no reliable D call. The V gene's germline CDR1 is SEHNR and CDR2 FQNEAQ (reference sequence). This CDR3 is built from 16 residues. V lost 4 bases to trimming and J lost 2 bases, with 17 bases between them. CDR3 region: CASSSHEVAEQETQYF. DNA for the CDR3: TGTGCCAGCAGCTCGCACGAGGTTGCGGAGCAAGAGACCCAGTACTTC. The entire variable domain, with the rest obtained from reference TRBV7-9 and TRBJ2-5, is as follows: DTGVSQNPRHKITKRGQNVTFRCDPISEHNRLYWYRQTLGQGPEFLTYFQNEAQLEKSRLLSDRFSAERPKGSFSTLEIQRTEQGDSAMYLCASSSHEVAEQETQYFGPGTRLLVL.

This clone has a single count. The V gene is TRBV4-1, the J gene TRBJ1-1, with D possibly matching TRBD1 (5 bases). V was cut by 3 bases and J by 1 base, with 15 bases left in between. Germline V gene lookup returns CDR1 MGHRA and CDR2 YSYEKL. The CDR3 is 16 amino acids. DNA for the CDR3: TGCGCCAGCAGCCACCTCAGAGGAGGGGAGAACACTGAAGCTTTCTTT. This sequence encodes CASSHLRGGENTEAFF.

This rearrangement joins TRBV19 to TRBJ1-1; 7 positions match TRBD1. J lost 0 bases, V lost 4 bases, and 8 bases had no gene match. This CDR3 comprises 16 residues. Germline CDR1 and CDR2: LNHDA and SQIVND (reference sequence). The CDR3 here is CASSTRTGYMNTEAFF. The CDR3 DNA is TGTGCCAGTAGTACAAGGACAGGCTATATGAACACTGAAGCTTTCTTT.

This clone was seen just once. The chain uses TRBV6-4 and TRBJ2-4; 9 nucleotides align to TRBD1. V lost 4 bases and J lost 0; bases outside the gene matches: 1. Germline-derived CDR1 and CDR2 are MRHNA and SNTAGT. The length of the CDR3 is 15 residues. As DNA, the CDR3 is TGTGCCAGCAGTGCGGACAGGGGAGCCAAAAACATTCAGTACTTC. Its protein is CASSADRGAKNIQYF.

J is TRBJ2-7 and V is TRBV10-2, with D hard to call. V dropped 6 bases and J dropped 0 bases, with 9 bases sitting between them. Germline assignment: CDR1 WSHSY and CDR2 SAAADI. The CDR3 has 13 residues. CDR3 sequence (DNA): TGCGCCAGCAGGGATGAGAGCTCCTACGAGCAGTACTTC. It encodes CASRDESSYEQYF.

The chain combines TRBV5-4 with TRBJ2-1; TRBD2 is a possible D gene (6 bases). The ends were cut back, 3 bases at V and 5 bases at J, with 12 bases in the middle. The CDR3 contains 14 residues. Looked up from germline, CDR1 is SGHNT and CDR2 is YYREEE (reference sequence). The CDR3: CASSSRDGDNEQFF. The CDR3 region has the DNA TGTGCCAGCAGCTCGCGGGACGGAGACAATGAGCAGTTCTTC.

The chain combines TRBV7-6 with TRBJ1-5; D gene uncertain. Deletions cut 1 base from V and 2 bases from J, with 9 bases between. Germline-derived CDR1 and CDR2 are SGHVS and FNYEAQ. The CDR3 contains 15 residues. In DNA form, the CDR3 reads TGTGCCAGCAGCTTAGGTCAGATTGGCAATCAGCCCCAGCATTTT. Its translation: CASSLGQIGNQPQHF. The full variable domain, in which reference TRBV7-6 and TRBJ1-5 provide the parts outside the CDR3, is GAGVSQSPRYKVTKRGQDVALRCDPISGHVSLYWYRQALGQGPEFLTYFNYEAQQDKSGLPNDRFSAERPEGSISTLTIQRTEQRDSAMYRCASSLGQIGNQPQHFGDGTRLSIL.

The chain is built from TRBV6-6 and TRBJ1-5; TRBD1 is a possible D gene (6 bases). V was trimmed by 2 bases and J by 2 bases, leaving 10 bases between them. The germline V gene has CDR1 MNHNY and CDR2 SVGAGI (reference sequence). This CDR3 contains 15 residues. CDR3 region: CASSYHRQGNQPQHF. Written as DNA, the CDR3 is TGTGCCAGCAGTTACCATCGACAGGGCAATCAGCCCCAGCATTTT.

The chain employs TRBV9 and TRBJ2-5, with D unresolved. In germline, CDR1 is SGDLS, CDR2 YYNGEE. Trimming removed 0 bases from V and 5 bases from J, with 14 bases in between. The CDR3 runs to 15 residues. CDR3 nucleotide sequence: TGTGCCAGCAGCGTAGATGGCAGGCCGGTTGAGACCCAGTACTTC. This sequence encodes CASSVDGRPVETQYF.

About this clone: This same CDR3 is encoded by further DNA sequences in the sample. V is TRBV6-5 and J is TRBJ1-1; no definite D call. The CDR3 has 13 amino acids. CDR1 is MNHEY, CDR2 SVGAGI, per germline. V dropped 2 bases and J dropped 4 bases, with 8 bases sitting between them. Written as DNA, the CDR3 is TGTGCCAGCAGTTACGCGCGGGGCACTGAAGCTTTCTTT. This sequence encodes CASSYARGTEAFF.

The chain links TRBV30 to TRBJ1-1; D is unresolved. This CDR3 is 13 amino acids long. Germline V CDR1 and CDR2: GTSNPN, SVGIG (reference sequence). Trimming removed 4 bases at V and 1 base at J, with 10 bases between. The CDR3 here is CAWMSRQNTEAFF. The CDR3 bases are TGTGCCTGGATGTCCAGACAGAACACTGAAGCTTTCTTT.

The chain has TRBV28 and TRBJ1-2; tentatively, D is TRBD1 (5 bases). Germline loops: CDR1 MDHEN, CDR2 SYDVKM. The CDR3 is 16 amino acids. V lost 0 bases and J 0 bases, leaving 11 bases between the germline ends. The CDR3 reads CASSLWGESPNYGYTF. The CDR3 nucleotides read TGTGCCAGCAGTTTATGGGGGGAGAGCCCTAACTATGGCTACACCTTC.